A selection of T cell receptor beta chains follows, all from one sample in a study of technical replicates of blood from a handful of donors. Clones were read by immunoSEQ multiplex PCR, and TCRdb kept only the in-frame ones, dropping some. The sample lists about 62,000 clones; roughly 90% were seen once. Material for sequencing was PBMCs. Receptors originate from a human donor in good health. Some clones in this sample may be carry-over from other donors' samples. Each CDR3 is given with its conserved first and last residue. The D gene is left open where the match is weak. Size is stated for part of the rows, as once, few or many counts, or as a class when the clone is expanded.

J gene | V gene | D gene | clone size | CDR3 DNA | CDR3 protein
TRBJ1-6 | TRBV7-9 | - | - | TGTGCCAGCAACCGGGGGGAGGGAAATTCACCCCTCCACTTT | CASNRGEGNSPLHF
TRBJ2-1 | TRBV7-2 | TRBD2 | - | TGTGCCAGCAGCCTTCAAGCGGGAGGGTACAATGAGCAGTTCTTC | CASSLQAGGYNEQFF
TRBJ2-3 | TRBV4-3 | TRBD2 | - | TGCGCCAGCAGCCAAGATCGGGGGGGCACAGATACGCAGTATTTT | CASSQDRGGTDTQYF
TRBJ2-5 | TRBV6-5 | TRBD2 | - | TGTGCCAGCAGTCAGCCTAGCGGGAGTAACCAGTACTTC | CASSQPSGSNQYF
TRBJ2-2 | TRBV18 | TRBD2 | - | TGTGCCAGCTCAAAGACTAGCGGGACGGCGCTGAACACCGGGGAGCTGTTTTTT | CASSKTSGTALNTGELFF
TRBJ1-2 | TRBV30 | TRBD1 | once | TGTGCCTCACTCGTCTCGGCAGGGGGTTTTGGGTCCTATGGCTACACCTTC | CASLVSAGGFGSYGYTF
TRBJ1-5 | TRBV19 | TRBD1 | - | TGTGCCAGTACCCAGACAGGGGATAGCAATCAGCCCCAGCATTTT | CASTQTGDSNQPQHF
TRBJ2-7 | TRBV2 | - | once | TGTGCCAGCAGAGCACAGGGATCCACCTACGAGCAGTACTTC | CASRAQGSTYEQYF
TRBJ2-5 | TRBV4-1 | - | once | TGCGCCAGCAGCCTCCTAGCTATCGAGACCCAGTACTTC | CASSLLAIETQYF
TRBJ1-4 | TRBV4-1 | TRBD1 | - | TGCGCCAGCAGCACTCAAGGGGGCGGGAATGAAAAACTGTTTTTT | CASSTQGGGNEKLFF
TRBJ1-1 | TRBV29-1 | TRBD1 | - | TGCAGCGTTGAAGCCGGACAGGGGAAGAACACTGAAGCTTTCTTT | CSVEAGQGKNTEAFF
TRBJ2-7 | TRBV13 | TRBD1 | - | TGTGCCAGCAGCCCTATTCCCCCGGGACAGTCTACCTACGAGCAGTACTTC | CASSPIPPGQSTYEQYF
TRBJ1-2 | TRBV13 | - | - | TGTGCCAGCAGCTTAGGCCGGGGGTCCAGTGGCTACACCTTC | CASSLGRGSSGYTF
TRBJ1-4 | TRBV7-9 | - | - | TGTGCCAGCAGCCAGCAGTCAGGGTCGGGTGAAAAACTGTTTTTT | CASSQQSGSGEKLFF
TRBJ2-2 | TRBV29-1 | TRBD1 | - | TGCAGCGTTGCCCCTGACAGGGCACCTAACACCGGGGAGCTGTTTTTT | CSVAPDRAPNTGELFF